These T cell receptor beta chains were read from a single sample in a study of shared T cell receptors in the human thymus. Measured with immunoSEQ multiplex PCR; TCRdb has only the in-frame clones, and not every one. The sample has hundreds of thousands of clones; around 85% are singletons. The data were also submitted as part of a second study, on human thymus T cells.

Sample: thymocytes. These receptors originate from a girl under two years old with a congenital heart defect. CDR3s include the opening cysteine and the closing phenylalanine or tryptophan. The D gene is left open where the match is weak. The size entry is marked missing in some rows and otherwise reads once, few, many or a size class.

>TRBJ1-5|TRBD1|TRBV5-1|-
CASSFTGGFNQPQHF
TGCGCCAGCAGCTTCACAGGGGGCTTCAATCAGCCCCAGCATTTT
>TRBJ2-7|-|TRBV7-2|-
CASSLGAVSGGSSYEQYF
TGTGCCAGCAGCTTAGGTGCAGTTAGCGGAGGGAGCTCCTACGAGCAGTACTTC
>TRBJ1-1|-|TRBV29-1|-
CSVSPNKTGPQFQNTEAFF
TGCAGCGTTTCCCCGAATAAAACAGGACCACAGTTTCAGAACACTGAAGCTTTCTTT
>TRBJ2-2|TRBD2|TRBV5-1|-
CASSLGGGSNTGELFF
TGCGCCAGCAGCTTGGGCGGGGGGTCCAACACCGGGGAGCTGTTTTTT
>TRBJ1-2|-|TRBV6-1|once
CASCITGQLQGYTF
TGTGCCAGCTGCATTACTGGACAACTTCAAGGCTACACCTTC
>TRBJ1-1|-|TRBV18|-
CASSPGRERALNTEAFF
TGTGCCAGCTCACCAGGCAGGGAACGCGCTCTGAACACTGAAGCTTTCTTT
>TRBJ2-1|-|TRBV14|-
CASSNRTAPSYNEQFF
TGTGCCAGCAGCAACAGGACAGCTCCCTCCTACAATGAGCAGTTCTTC
>TRBJ1-5|-|TRBV27|-
CASSSKENSNQPQHF
TGTGCCAGCAGTTCAAAGGAGAATAGCAATCAGCCCCAGCATTTT
>TRBJ2-1|TRBD2|TRBV12-5|-
CASGLDGVERGGKNKLNNEQFF
TGTGCTAGTGGTTTGGACGGTGTGGAGCGGGGGGGGAAAAATAAACTAAACAATGAGCAGTTCTTC
>TRBJ2-5|-|TRBV4-3|-
CASSQEHARETQYF
TGCGCCAGCAGCCAAGAACATGCTCGAGAGACCCAGTACTTC
>TRBJ1-4|TRBD1|TRBV5-1|-
CASSPRQGEATNEKLFF
TGCGCCAGCAGCCCTCGACAGGGGGAGGCAACTAATGAAAAACTGTTTTTT
>TRBJ1-4|-|TRBV25-1|-
CASSTSSTNEKLFF
TGTGCCAGCAGTACGAGCTCAACTAATGAAAAACTGTTTTTT
>TRBJ1-5|TRBD1|TRBV7-8|-
CASSPTTGGYRIQPQHF
TGTGCCAGCAGCCCGACGACAGGGGGCTATCGTATTCAGCCCCAGCATTTT
>TRBJ2-3|-|TRBV30|few
CAWSPTSRQADTQYF
TGTGCCTGGAGCCCAACTAGCAGGCAAGCAGATACGCAGTATTTT
>TRBJ1-5|-|TRBV2|-
CASSEKGAIGPQHF
TGTGCCAGCAGTGAAAAAGGAGCGATTGGGCCCCAGCATTTT
>TRBJ2-2|TRBD2|TRBV11-2|-
CASSQPPTSRANTGELFF
TGTGCCAGCAGCCAACCTCCGACTAGCCGCGCGAACACCGGGGAGCTGTTTTTT
>TRBJ1-2|-|TRBV5-4|once
CASSFDYYQTGYYYGYTF
TGTGCCAGCAGCTTCGACTATTACCAAACAGGGTATTACTATGGCTACACCTTC
>TRBJ2-7|TRBD1|TRBV7-6|-
CASSLGRTGAYEQYF
TGTGCCAGCAGCTTAGGTAGGACAGGGGCCTACGAGCAGTACTTC
>TRBJ1-6|-|TRBV11-2|-
CASSPGGGSPLHF
TGTGCCAGCAGCCCCGGTGGGGGGTCACCCCTCCACTTT
>TRBJ2-1|TRBD2|TRBV11-3|-
CASSPGGSNNEQFF
TGTGCCAGCAGCCCGGGGGGTAGTAACAATGAGCAGTTCTTC
>TRBJ1-5|-|TRBV2|-
CASSDADSMLRGSNQPQHF
TGTGCCAGCAGTGACGCGGACTCCATGCTCCGGGGAAGCAATCAGCCCCAGCATTTT
>TRBJ1-5|-|TRBV4-3|-
CASSQETGGSNQPQHF
TGCGCCAGCAGCCAAGAAACTGGAGGAAGCAATCAGCCCCAGCATTTT
>TRBJ2-6|TRBD1|TRBV19|-
CASSIVFWTGRSLANVLTF
TGTGCCAGTAGTATAGTATTTTGGACAGGTCGCTCCCTGGCCAACGTCCTGACTTTC
>TRBJ1-1|TRBD1|TRBV4-3|-
CASSQGTGKAFF
TGCGCCAGCAGCCAAGGGACAGGGAAAGCTTTCTTT
>TRBJ2-5|TRBD2|TRBV5-1|few
CASSSAGVRYQETQYF
TGCGCCAGCAGCTCGGCGGGGGTCCGGTACCAAGAGACCCAGTACTTC
>TRBJ1-2|-|TRBV7-9|-
CASSTDAVFYGYTF
TGTGCCAGCAGCACTGATGCCGTATTCTATGGCTACACCTTC
>TRBJ2-3|TRBD2|TRBV5-1|-
CASSLERLLGTSIYF
TGCGCCAGCAGCTTGGAGAGGCTTCTTGGGACTAGCATTTATTTT
>TRBJ2-3|TRBD2|TRBV18|-
CASSPPEGAAGGPTTDTQYF
TGTGCCAGCTCACCGCCAGAGGGGGCAGCGGGGGGGCCGACAACAGATACGCAGTATTTT
>TRBJ1-1|-|TRBV5-1|-
CASSLQGINTEAFF
TGCGCCAGCAGCTTACAGGGTATAAACACTGAAGCTTTCTTT
>TRBJ1-4|TRBD1|TRBV28|-
CASTSSGTGRGGGEKLFF
TGTGCCAGTACCTCCTCCGGGACAGGGAGGGGCGGTGGGGAAAAACTGTTTTTT
>TRBJ1-2|-|TRBV9|-
CASSVGRQTNYGYTF
TGTGCCAGCAGCGTAGGGCGACAGACTAACTATGGCTACACCTTC
>TRBJ1-5|-|TRBV6-5|-
CASSERGTQPQHF
TGTGCCAGCAGTGAGAGGGGGACACAGCCCCAGCATTTT
>TRBJ2-7|TRBD2|TRBV15|-
CATSRGSGALSSYEQYF
TGTGCCACCAGCAGGGGTAGCGGGGCCCTCAGCTCCTACGAGCAGTACTTC
>TRBJ1-3|TRBD1|TRBV2|-
CASTDRGLLSSGNTIYF
TGTGCCAGCACCGACAGGGGGCTTTTGAGCTCTGGAAACACCATATATTTT
>TRBJ2-5|TRBD1|TRBV2|-
CASREGQVRRETQYF
TGTGCCAGCAGGGAAGGACAGGTTAGGAGGGAGACCCAGTACTTC
>TRBJ2-5|-|TRBV7-3|-
CASSLTGFGKTQYF
TGTGCCAGCAGCTTAACGGGCTTTGGAAAGACCCAGTACTTC
>TRBJ1-4|-|TRBV5-1|-
CASSLSFSLGGKLFF
TGCGCCAGCAGCTTAAGTTTCTCCTTGGGGGGAAAACTGTTTTTT
>TRBJ1-1|TRBD1|TRBV5-4|few
CASSLGAGQGPTEAFF
TGTGCCAGCAGCTTGGGGGCAGGACAGGGACCCACTGAAGCTTTCTTT
>TRBJ2-1|-|TRBV4-1|once
CASSPFPFYEQFF
TGCGCCAGCAGCCCCTTTCCCTTTTATGAGCAGTTCTTC
>TRBJ2-3|-|TRBV2|-
CASSESPDIEVVSSDTQYF
TGTGCCAGCAGTGAATCCCCGGACATTGAAGTTGTTTCATCAGATACGCAGTATTTT
>TRBJ2-1|TRBD2|TRBV10-1|-
CASSIVAGGMNEQFF
TGCGCCAGCTCGATTGTAGCGGGGGGGATGAATGAGCAGTTCTTC
>TRBJ1-1|-|TRBV6-5|few
CASRADSQQNTEAFF
TGTGCCAGCAGGGCGGACAGCCAGCAAAACACTGAAGCTTTCTTT
>TRBJ1-1|-|TRBV15|-
CATSTGGQQVTEAFF
TGTGCCACCAGCACGGGAGGACAGCAGGTCACTGAAGCTTTCTTT
>TRBJ1-5|TRBD1|TRBV27|-
CASSLSHRGRGNQPQHF
TGTGCCAGCAGTTTATCGCACAGGGGGCGAGGCAATCAGCCCCAGCATTTT